This T cell receptor beta chain was found in a study of cytomegalovirus exposure and HLA in healthy donors. Points on this clone: What it recognizes is unknown.

Donors in the study were healthy people who gave bone marrow. PCR was performed using 60 Vbeta and 13 Jbeta primers. Original analysis: Roughly 12 million shared chains were among around 80 million unique TCR beta chains counted in a later analysis. Only in-frame clones appear in the TCRdb table, and some are missing; sequencing was by immunoSEQ multiplex PCR. V and J calls and clone size follow that table, whereas D and trimming were derived from the DNA. Of 150,000 to 200,000 clones in the sample, more than 75% were seen once. Study results and caveats: Per a later analysis, about 18,000 TCR beta sequences showed association with HLA alleles at 0.05 false discovery rate.

The sample taken for sequencing was PBMCs. This receptor was taken from a male donor in good health and CMV-seronegative.

CDR3 in amino acids: CASSLGGTTDTQYF. CDR3 DNA sequence: TGCGCCAGCAGCTTGGGCGGTACCACAGATACGCAGTATTTT. V is TRBV5-1 and J is TRBJ2-3; D uncertain. Germline V gene lookup returns CDR1 SGHRS and CDR2 YFSETQ. The CDR3 contains 14 residues. V dropped 0 bases and J dropped 2 bases, with 7 bases sitting between them.